The 15 T cell receptor beta chains below all came from one sample that was sequenced in a study of a mutant IDH1 vaccine in newly diagnosed glioma. Some clones are missing from TCRdb's copy, which holds only in-frame ones; the method was immunoSEQ multiplex PCR. The table shows about 60,000 clones, with approximately 87% occurring only once. Antigens for these TCRs are unknown. Time point defined: week 35, safety follow-up. Mutant IDH1 20-mer peptide, at 300 ug, made up each vaccine dose, with topical imiquimod. Sequencing was performed on PBMCs, taken from a glioma patient whose treatment included an IDH1 peptide vaccine. These receptors all come from a man aged 35-49 years with glioma.

This clone was seen a few times. The chain joins TRBV4-2 to TRBJ2-5; 10 bases align to TRBD2. The DNA end favors TRBJ2-7, so the J call may be wrong. CDR1 LGHNA and CDR2 YNFKEQ come from the germline V gene. This CDR3 has 15 residues. The CDR3 nucleotides are TGTGCCAGCAGCCAAGACCTAGCGGGAGCATACGAGCAGTACTTC. It yields the protein CASSQDLAGAYEQYF.

This clone was detected only once. CDR3 DNA: TGCGCCAGCAGCCCCCCCCCACCTCTGTGGGGATGGTACTTC. It yields the protein CASSPPPPLWGWYF. The rearrangement uses TRBV4-1 and TRBJ2-4; D not resolved. Germline V gives CDR1 MGHRA, CDR2 YSYEKL. Between the trimmed V and J ends, which lost 4 bases and 15 bases, there was a span of 22 bases. This CDR3 is 14 amino acids long.

CDR3 coding DNA: TGCGCCAGCAGCCTGGAGGGTGGCAGGTCTAACTATGGCTACACCTTC. Its protein is CASSLEGGRSNYGYTF. The V gene is TRBV5-1, the J gene TRBJ1-2; D remains ambiguous. V was trimmed by 4 bases and J by 0 bases, leaving 16 bases between them. Germline V gives CDR1 SGHRS, CDR2 YFSETQ. The CDR3 has 16 amino acids.

The J gene is TRBJ1-2, the V gene TRBV19; 9 bases fit TRBD1. The J segment lost 8 bases and the V segment lost 10 bases, leaving 8 bases of the junction unmatched. Per the germline V gene, CDR1 is LNHDA and CDR2 is SQIVND (reference sequence). This CDR3 has 12 residues. The CDR3 loop reads CATRQGESGYTF. The CDR3, as DNA: TGTGCCACCAGACAGGGGGAGTCGGGCTACACCTTC.

The chain couples TRBV7-2 to TRBJ2-3; 9 bases fit TRBD1. The J segment lost 5 bases and the V segment lost 5 bases, leaving 5 bases of the junction unmatched. CDR1 SGHTA and CDR2 FQGNSA come from the germline V gene. This CDR3 spans 14 amino acids. CDR3 residues: CASSRDRAEDTQYF. The CDR3 DNA follows: TGTGCCAGCAGCCGGGACAGGGCGGAAGATACGCAGTATTTT.

The chain has TRBV7-2 and TRBJ1-1; 7 positions match TRBD1. The CDR3 runs 12 residues. With 5 bases clipped from V and 11 bases from J, the junction kept 8 bases outside the gene matches. Germline loops: CDR1 SGHTA, CDR2 FQGNSA. As DNA, the CDR3 is TGTGCCAGCAGCCAGACGACAGGGTTGGCTTTCTTT. It translates to CASSQTTGLAFF.

This chain uses TRBV19 with TRBJ1-5; perhaps TRBD1 as D (5 bases). V lost 8 bases and J 5 bases, leaving 13 bases between the germline ends. This CDR3 comprises 13 residues. Looked up from germline, CDR1 is LNHDA and CDR2 is SQIVND (reference sequence). This CDR3 reads CASGAVLYQPQHF. In DNA, the CDR3 is TGTGCCAGTGGGGCCGTCCTATATCAGCCCCAGCATTTT. The whole variable domain, filled in from reference TRBV19 and TRBJ1-5, reads DGGITQSPKYLFRKEGQNVTLSCEQNLNHDAMYWYRQDPGQGLRLIYYSQIVNDFQKGDIAEGYSVSREKKESFPLTVTSAQKNPTAFYLCASGAVLYQPQHFGDGTRLSIL.

The CDR3, as DNA: TGTGCCAGCAAGGGGGGGCCGGGAACCTTCACAGATACGCAGTATTTT. Its translation is CASKGGPGTFTDTQYF. This chain links TRBV18 with TRBJ2-3, with D maybe TRBD2 (7 bases). CDR3 length: 16 amino acids. In germline, CDR1 is KGHSH, CDR2 LQKENI. V was trimmed by 8 bases and J by 2 bases, leaving 20 bases between them.

The chain links TRBV14 to TRBJ2-7; maybe TRBD2 (7 bases). Germline CDR1 is SGHDN and CDR2 is FVKESK. The CDR3 extends over 13 amino acids. Trimming removed 6 bases at V and 2 bases at J, with 11 bases between. The CDR3 nucleotides are TGTGCCAGCAGTTGGGGGGGCCCCTACGAGCAGTACTTC. Amino acid sequence: CASSWGGPYEQYF. The full variable domain, completed using reference TRBV14 and TRBJ2-7, is EAGVTQFPSHSVIEKGQTVTLRCDPISGHDNLYWYRRVMGKEIKFLLHFVKESKQDESGMPNNRFLAERTGGTYSTLKVQPAELEDSGVYFCASSWGGPYEQYFGPGTRLTVT.

The genes are TRBV5-1 and TRBJ2-1; 9 bases are shared with TRBD2. The CDR3 length is 16 residues. V was clipped by 1 base and J by 4 bases; unmatched bases: 6. CDR1 SGHRS and CDR2 YFSETQ come from the germline V gene. The CDR3 reads CASSLSPTSGYNEQFF. The CDR3 DNA sequence: TGCGCCAGCAGCTTGTCCCCGACTAGCGGTTACAATGAGCAGTTCTTC.

In this sample, this clone turned up a few times. The chain joins TRBV9 to TRBJ2-1; D might be TRBD2 (5 bases). This CDR3 has 16 amino acids. V lost 0 bases and J 0 bases, leaving 10 bases between the germline ends. Per germline, CDR1 SGDLS and CDR2 YYNGEE. For the CDR3, the DNA is TGTGCCAGCAGCGTAGCGGGAATAAACTCCTACAATGAGCAGTTCTTC. This codes for CASSVAGINSYNEQFF. Combining the CDR3 with reference TRBV9 and TRBJ2-1 gives the whole variable domain DSGVTQTPKHLITATGQRVTLRCSPRSGDLSVYWYQQSLDQGLQFLIQYYNGEERAKGNILERFSAQQFPDLHSELNLSSLELGDSALYFCASSVAGINSYNEQFFGPGTRLTVL.

The chain has TRBV19 and TRBJ2-1; perhaps TRBD1 as D (5 bases). The CDR3 totals 15 residues. Per the germline V gene, CDR1 is LNHDA and CDR2 is SQIVND (reference sequence). Trimming stripped 3 bases from V and 6 bases from J, with 15 bases between. CDR3 amino acids: CASSILAGFGNEQFF. CDR3 DNA sequence: TGTGCCAGTAGTATCTTGGCAGGGTTTGGCAATGAGCAGTTCTTC.

The V call is TRBV13, the J call TRBJ2-1, with TRBD2 matching 10 bases. V shed 4 bases and J 0 bases; nucleotides not matched to a gene: 3. This CDR3 has 16 residues. CDR1 is PRHDT, CDR2 FYEKMQ, per germline (reference sequence). The CDR3 DNA follows: TGTGCCAGCAGCTCTGAGCGGGGGGGCTCCTACAATGAGCAGTTCTTC. Residues: CASSSERGGSYNEQFF.

This chain joins TRBV5-6 and TRBJ1-5, with TRBD1 matching over 7 bases. Trimming cost V 4 bases and J 0 bases; bases outside gene matches: 1. The CDR3 is made up of 14 amino acids. Per the germline V gene, CDR1 is SGHDT and CDR2 is YYEEEE. CDR3 in amino acids: CASSHRGSNQPQHF. In DNA, the CDR3 is TGTGCCAGCAGCCACAGGGGTAGCAATCAGCCCCAGCATTTT.

This chain uses TRBV5-1 with TRBJ2-2; the D is unclear. The CDR3 runs 16 residues. V was trimmed by 1 base and J by 3 bases, leaving 13 bases between them. Germline V gene data show CDR1 as SGHRS and CDR2 as YFSETQ. CDR3 residues: CASSLWANLDTGELFF. DNA of the CDR3: TGCGCCAGCAGCTTGTGGGCAAATCTCGACACCGGGGAGCTGTTTTTT.